Listed below are T cell receptor beta chains from one sample, sequenced in a study of CD8 T cells in ankylosing spondylitis. TCRdb passed the 5' RACE reads through MiXCR, listing each CDR3 protein once. The table has about 510,000 distinct CDR3 sequences, less than 6% seen once. The specimen sequenced was blood, either unsorted or a sorted T cell fraction (not recorded which). The source is a male donor with ankylosing spondylitis. The CDR3 runs from the conserved cysteine through the conserved F or W. The D gene is left open where the match is weak. Clone size is given for some rows only: seen once, a few or many times, or a class if the clone is expanded.

TRBV28	.	many	TRBJ2-7	CASHTTGFSYEQYF	TGTGCCAGCCACACCACGGGGTTCTCCTACGAGCAGTACTTC
TRBV7-9	.	many	TRBJ2-7	CASSLEAAVQYF	TGTGCCAGCAGCTTAGAAGCGGCAGTGCAGTACTTC
TRBV6-5	.	many	TRBJ1-1	CASSYLRQWNTEAFF	TGTGCCAGCAGTTACTTAAGGCAGTGGAACACTGAAGCTTTCTTT
TRBV11-2	.	many	TRBJ2-3	CASSVPGRYTDAQYF	TGTGCCAGCAGCGTCCCTGGGAGATACACAGATGCGCAGTATTTT
TRBV4-3	TRBD1	many	TRBJ1-5	CASSQDLQGGVRNQPQHF	TGCGCCAGCAGCCAAGATTTACAGGGGGGGGTACGCAATCAGCCCCAGCATTTT
TRBV4-2	.	.	TRBJ2-6	CASTQGPGANVLTF	TGTGCCAGCACCCAAGGGCCTGGGGCCAACGTCCTGACTTTC
TRBV6-2/TRBV6-3	.	many	TRBJ1-2	CASSYDRLGGYTF	TGTGCCAGCAGTTACGACAGGCTCGGTGGCTACACCTTC
TRBV5-5	.	many	TRBJ2-1	CASRLGQGYGEQFF	TGTGCCAGCAGACTAGGGCAGGGTTACGGTGAGCAGTTCTTC
TRBV10-3	TRBD1	.	TRBJ2-7	CAISRDRGGEQYF	TGTGCCATCAGCCGGGACAGGGGGGGCGAGCAGTACTTC
TRBV12-3/TRBV12-4	TRBD2	many	TRBJ2-2	CASSYIAGLNTGELFF	TGTGCCAGCAGCTATATAGCGGGGCTGAACACCGGGGAGCTGTTTTTT
TRBV7-2	.	many	TRBJ2-1	CASSLGRHNEQFF	TGTGCCAGCAGCTTGGGACGCCACAATGAGCAGTTCTTC
TRBV20-1	.	many	TRBJ1-2	CSARTDYGYTF	TGCAGTGCTAGGACAGATTATGGCTACACCTTC
TRBV24-1	.	many	TRBJ2-1	CATSDLLSDEQFF	TGTGCCACCAGTGATTTACTATCAGATGAGCAGTTCTTC
TRBV20-1	.	many	TRBJ2-2	CSARARNRELFF	TGCAGTGCTAGAGCTAGGAACCGGGAGCTGTTTTTT
TRBV7-6	.	many	TRBJ1-1	CASSLGGTPGRGTEAFF	TGTGCCAGCAGCTTAGGTGGGACACCGGGGCGGGGGACTGAAGCTTTCTTT
TRBV10-3	TRBD2	many	TRBJ2-1	CAIQGTSGRVTYNEQFF	TGTGCCATCCAAGGGACTAGCGGGAGGGTTACCTACAATGAGCAGTTCTTC
TRBV5-1	.	many	TRBJ2-1	CASSPDGLRDYNEQFF	TGCGCCAGCAGCCCGGACGGGTTAAGGGACTACAATGAGCAGTTCTTC
TRBV30	.	few	TRBJ2-2	CAWSNGRGELFF	TGTGCCTGGAGTAACGGACGCGGGGAGCTGTTTTTT
TRBV29-1	.	many	TRBJ1-6	CSALTPNSPLHF	TGCAGCGCCCTGACCCCAAATTCACCCCTCCACTTT
TRBV12-3/TRBV12-4	.	many	TRBJ2-1	CATKLRGRAYNEQFF	TGTGCCACCAAGCTAAGGGGGAGGGCCTACAATGAGCAGTTCTTC
TRBV3-1	.	.	TRBJ1-6	CASSQDWQLNSPLHF	TGTGCCAGCAGCCAAGATTGGCAGCTTAATTCACCCCTCCACTTT
TRBV7-9	.	few	TRBJ2-3	CASYFRDSTDTQYF	TGTGCCAGCTACTTTCGGGATAGCACAGATACGCAGTATTTT
TRBV6-2/TRBV6-3	.	many	TRBJ1-5	CASSQGLGNQPQHF	TGTGCCAGCAGCCAGGGTTTGGGAAATCAGCCCCAGCATTTT
TRBV6-5	.	few	TRBJ2-1	CASSYAPGRSYNEQFF	TGTGCCAGCAGTTACGCCCCGGGACGGTCCTACAATGAGCAGTTCTTC
TRBV20-1	.	many	TRBJ2-1	CSARPRGPNEQFF	TGCAGTGCTAGGCCCCGGGGACCCAATGAGCAGTTCTTC
TRBV4-2	TRBD1	few	TRBJ2-7	CASGPTGGRYEQYF	TGTGCCAGCGGGCCGACAGGGGGCCGGTACGAGCAGTACTTC
TRBV28	TRBD2	many	TRBJ2-1	CASSSRLAGVLRGEQFF	TGTGCCAGCAGTTCCCGACTAGCGGGGGTCCTACGGGGGGAGCAGTTCTTC
TRBV12-3/TRBV12-4	TRBD1	many	TRBJ2-2	CASSYYGQVGAGELFF	TGTGCCAGCAGTTACTATGGACAGGTTGGGGCCGGGGAGCTGTTTTTT
TRBV12-3/TRBV12-4	.	many	TRBJ1-6	CASSPSGTPNSPLHF	TGTGCCAGCAGTCCGTCCGGGACACCCAATTCACCCCTCCACTTT
TRBV29-1	.	.	TRBJ2-7	CSVERQEPYEQYF	TGCAGCGTTGAAAGGCAGGAGCCCTACGAGCAGTACTTC
TRBV18	.	many	TRBJ2-4	CASSLGQMVKVKNIQYF	TGTGCCAGCTCCCTCGGTCAGATGGTGAAAGTCAAAAACATTCAGTACTTC
TRBV5-1	TRBD2	few	TRBJ2-3	CASSYSGTADTQYF	TGCGCCAGCAGCTATAGCGGGACGGCAGATACGCAGTATTTT
TRBV29-1	TRBD1	many	TRBJ1-2	CSVAPGQGYGYTF	TGCAGCGTTGCGCCGGGACAGGGATATGGCTACACCTTC
TRBV21-1	.	.	TRBJ1-4	CASREQEGPPENEKLFF	TGTGCCAGCAGGGAACAAGAGGGGCCGCCTGAAAATGAAAAACTGTTTTTT
TRBV5-6	.	.	TRBJ2-3	CASSLYDPDTQYF	TGTGCCAGCAGCTTGTATGATCCAGATACGCAGTATTTT
TRBV7-9	TRBD1	many	TRBJ2-1	CASSSIGTGVISEQFF	TGTGCCAGCAGCTCCATAGGGACAGGGGTTATCAGTGAGCAGTTCTTC
TRBV25-1	.	many	TRBJ2-2	CASSEAAELFF	TGTGCCAGCAGTGAAGCCGCGGAGCTGTTTTTT
TRBV7-8	TRBD1	many	TRBJ1-6	CASSSRDRGSNSPLHF	TGTGCCAGCAGCTCCCGGGACAGGGGCAGTAATTCACCCCTCCACTTT
TRBV5-1	TRBD1	many	TRBJ2-5	CASSPQTGEETQYF	TGCGCCAGCAGCCCCCAGACAGGGGAGGAGACCCAGTACTTC
TRBV28	TRBD1	many	TRBJ2-1	CASSGWTGHYNEQFF	TGTGCCAGCAGTGGGTGGACAGGGCACTACAATGAGCAGTTCTTC
TRBV28	TRBD1	many	TRBJ1-4	CASSSDREREKLFF	TGTGCCAGCAGTTCTGACAGGGAACGCGAAAAACTGTTTTTT
TRBV4-1	.	few	TRBJ1-2	CASSQKTRRQGNYGYTF	TGCGCCAGCAGCCAAAAGACCCGTAGGCAGGGGAACTATGGCTACACCTTC
TRBV6-5	.	many	TRBJ1-1	CASSYSPGFEAFF	TGTGCCAGCAGTTATTCTCCGGGCTTTGAAGCTTTCTTT
TRBV5-1	.	many	TRBJ2-3	CASSLEGGVSTDTQYF	TGCGCCAGCAGCTTGGAGGGGGGGGTGTCCACAGATACGCAGTATTTT
TRBV7-6	TRBD1	few	TRBJ2-7	CASSLTGQGAYEQYF	TGTGCCAGCAGCTTAACGGGACAGGGGGCCTACGAGCAGTACTTC
TRBV21-1	.	many	TRBJ2-1	CASRRWGSGKEQFF	TGTGCCAGCAGACGTTGGGGCAGCGGGAAGGAGCAGTTCTTC
TRBV4-3	TRBD2	many	TRBJ2-5	CASSPASGAQETQYF	TGCGCCAGTTCCCCCGCCAGCGGGGCCCAAGAGACCCAGTACTTC
TRBV28	.	many	TRBJ2-2	CASSLLGVNTGELFF	TGTGCCAGCAGTTTATTGGGAGTAAACACCGGGGAGCTGTTTTTT
TRBV29-1	.	few	TRBJ1-2	CSDFRGDGYTF	TGCAGCGATTTCAGGGGAGATGGCTACACCTTC
TRBV3-1	TRBD2	many	TRBJ2-1	CASSQDPSGASYNEQFF	TGTGCCAGCAGCCAAGATCCTAGCGGGGCCTCCTACAATGAGCAGTTCTTC
TRBV7-2	.	few	TRBJ2-2	CASSVSGFTGELFF	TGTGCCAGCAGCGTCAGCGGGTTCACCGGGGAGCTGTTTTTT
TRBV28	.	.	TRBJ2-2	CASSFVGARTGELFF	TGTGCCAGCAGTTTCGTCGGGGCTCGCACCGGGGAGCTGTTTTTT
TRBV27	.	many	TRBJ2-5	CASSPLSRTRETQYF	TGTGCCAGCAGTCCTCTTTCGCGGACGCGAGAGACCCAGTACTTC
TRBV7-3	.	many	TRBJ2-1	CASSPRTSSYNEQFF	TGTGCCAGCAGCCCACGGACGAGCTCCTACAATGAGCAGTTCTTC
TRBV5-1	TRBD2	.	TRBJ2-3	CASSSRTSGGSSTDTQYF	TGCGCCAGCAGCTCTCGGACTAGCGGGGGGTCCAGCACAGATACGCAGTATTTT